The 14 T cell receptor beta chains below come from one sample, sequenced in a study of T-cell memory formation after mild COVID-19. TCRdb redid the calling of the 5' RACE reads with MiXCR, one entry per CDR3 protein. The sample has about 360,000 distinct CDR3 sequences, approximately 14% seen once. The material sequenced was PBMCs or a T cell subset sorted from them (not recorded which). The receptors were sampled from a young man who had mild COVID-19 (a few samples of this study predate the infection). Cell type and time point are not known.

The chain is built from TRBV29-1 and TRBJ1-1; D call uncertain. The germline V gene has CDR1 SQVTM and CDR2 ANQGSEA. Trimming removed 2 bases from V and 11 bases from J, with 15 bases in between. The CDR3 is made up of 12 amino acids. This CDR3 is CSVEQVTVVAFF. CDR3 bases: TGCAGCGTTGAACAGGTCACGGTCGTTGCTTTCTTT.

The rearrangement uses TRBV28 and TRBJ2-7; tentatively, D is TRBD2 (5 bases). The CDR3 covers 13 residues. The V gene lost 8 bases and the J gene lost 6 bases, with 17 bases spanning the gap. Germline values: CDR1 MDHEN, CDR2 SYDVKM. CDR3: CASRSSPGSEQYF. The CDR3 DNA reads TGTGCCAGCCGGAGTTCGCCTGGGAGCGAGCAGTACTTC. Complete variable domain (other parts from reference TRBV28 and TRBJ2-7): DVKVTQSSRYLVKRTGEKVFLECVQDMDHENMFWYRQDPGLGLRLIYFSYDVKMKEKGDIPEGYSVSREKKERFSLILESASTNQTSMYLCASRSSPGSEQYFGPGTRLTVT.

V usage is TRBV6-2 or TRBV6-3 and J usage is TRBJ2-1, with 8 bases identical to TRBD1. V was pared by 6 bases and J by 4 bases, with 8 bases of the junction left unmatched. The CDR3 runs to 15 residues. CDR1 is MNHEY, CDR2 SVGEGT, per germline. The CDR3 DNA reads as TGTGCCAGCAGATCGAGACAGGGGCGGTACAATGAGCAGTTCTTC. Protein product: CASRSRQGRYNEQFF.

This clonotype was detected a few times. The chain joins TRBV2 to TRBJ2-1; D gene unclear. V lost 7 bases, J lost 8 bases, and 12 bases lay in between. CDR3 length: 12 amino acids. CDR1 and CDR2 (germline): SNHLY, FYNNEI. CDR3 coding DNA: TGTGCCAGCAAGGGCGCGCAGGATGAGCAGTTCTTC. Translated: CASKGAQDEQFF.

This chain joins TRBV5-1 and TRBJ2-2; tentative D call: TRBD1 (5 bases). From germline, CDR1 is SGHRS and CDR2 YFSETQ. V lost 2 bases and J 0 bases, leaving 11 bases between the germline ends. CDR3 length: 16 residues. The CDR3 sequence: CASSLRGPSNTGELFF. In nucleotides, the CDR3 is TGCGCCAGCAGCTTAAGGGGCCCATCGAACACCGGGGAGCTGTTTTTT.

In its sample, this clonotype was seen a few times. The V call is TRBV5-1, the J call TRBJ2-3; D possibly corresponds to TRBD2 (5 bases). The germline gives CDR1 SGHRS, CDR2 YFSETQ. The CDR3 contains 17 residues. V lost 0 bases and J 1 base, leaving 15 bases between the germline ends. CDR3 sequence: CASSLEGSLRGTDTQYF. In DNA form, the CDR3 reads TGCGCCAGCAGCTTGGAGGGCAGCTTGAGGGGCACAGATACGCAGTATTTT.

V usage is TRBV20-1 and J usage is TRBJ2-5; possible D gene TRBD2, 5 bases. Trimming removed 2 bases at V and 8 bases at J, with 12 bases between. Per germline, CDR1 DFQATT and CDR2 SNEGSKA (reference sequence). The CDR3 covers 12 residues. The CDR3: CSARPSPETQYF. The CDR3 DNA is TGCAGTGCTAGACCTAGCCCAGAAACCCAGTACTTC.

This clonotype appeared many times. V and J are TRBV5-1 and TRBJ1-1; D unresolved. Germline V gene data show CDR1 as SGHRS and CDR2 as YFSETQ. The ends were cut back, 0 bases at V and 3 bases at J, with 6 bases in the middle. The CDR3 runs 13 residues. The CDR3 nucleotides are TGCGCCAGCAGCTTGGGGATGGACACTGAAGCTTTCTTT. Amino acid sequence: CASSLGMDTEAFF.

This clonotype has just a few counts. The chain has TRBV2 and TRBJ2-7; 8 nucleotides agree with TRBD1. Germline V gene sequence: CDR1 SNHLY, CDR2 FYNNEI. CDR3 length: 14 amino acids. Trimming took 6 bases from V and 7 from J; bases not matched to a gene: 11. The CDR3 DNA reads TGTGCCAGCAGCCAAGACAGGGGTGCGGGAGAGCAGTACGTC. Residues: CASSQDRGAGEQYV.

The genes are TRBV19 and TRBJ2-1, with 8 nucleotides matching TRBD1. Germline assignment: CDR1 LNHDA and CDR2 SQIVND (reference sequence). V shed 5 bases and J 6 bases; nucleotides not matched to a gene: 6. The CDR3 totals 14 residues. The CDR3 sequence is CASSFGQGLNEQFF. The CDR3 DNA reads as TGTGCCAGTAGTTTTGGACAGGGCCTCAATGAGCAGTTCTTC.

This clonotype was detected a few times. The chain links TRBV28 to TRBJ2-5, with unresolved D. Trimming stripped 5 bases from V and 7 bases from J, with 14 bases between. CDR3 length: 13 amino acids. Germline V gives CDR1 MDHEN, CDR2 SYDVKM. The CDR3 loop reads CASSTTGFATQYF. In DNA, the CDR3 is TGTGCCAGCAGTACGACTGGATTTGCGACCCAGTACTTC.

Only a few counts were recorded for this clonotype. V is TRBV28 and J is TRBJ1-1, with a possible D match to TRBD1 (6 bases). The germline V gene encodes CDR1 MDHEN and CDR2 SYDVKM. The CDR3 is 21 amino acids. Trimming took 6 bases from V and 3 from J, leaving 35 bases between them. The CDR3 region is CASSTRVTRARGRGLDTEAFF. The DNA for the CDR3 is TGTGCCAGCAGCACCAGAGTAACGAGGGCCAGGGGAAGGGGCTTGGACACTGAAGCTTTCTTT.

J is TRBJ1-2 and V is TRBV29-1, with D unclear. Germline V gives CDR1 SQVTM, CDR2 ANQGSEA. The CDR3 is 15 amino acids. Between the trimmed V and J ends, which lost 7 bases and 2 bases, there was a span of 20 bases. The CDR3 loop reads CSGSLDDLGNYGYTF. The CDR3 DNA follows: TGCAGCGGGAGCCTCGACGATCTAGGGAACTATGGCTACACCTTC.

J is TRBJ1-5 and V is TRBV27, with D perhaps matching TRBD1 (6 bases). Trimming removed 4 bases at V and 8 bases at J, with 15 bases between. This CDR3 is 14 amino acids long. From germline, CDR1 is MNHEY and CDR2 SMNVEV (reference sequence). The CDR3 here is CASSYTGWAEPQHF. The CDR3 DNA sequence: TGTGCCAGCAGTTATACAGGGTGGGCGGAGCCCCAGCATTTT.